The 3 T cell receptor beta chains presented below share a single source sample, sequenced in a study of shared clonotypes between healthy human individuals. Repertoires were generated with immunoSEQ multiplex PCR, while TCRdb's copy carries only in-frame clones and drops some. The sample carries 1,500,000 or so clones, around 98.5% recorded once. The sequencing input was naive CD4+ T cells sorted from blood. Documented subset: CD45RA+ positively selected. Receptor source: a man younger than 45 in good health.

This sequence joins TRBV6-5 and TRBJ2-3; 11 nucleotides agree with TRBD2. Per germline, CDR1 MNHEY and CDR2 SVGAGI. The CDR3 totals 15 residues. V lost 6 bases, J lost 3 bases, and 5 bases stayed unmatched. CDR3: CASRITSGRTDTQYF. The DNA for the CDR3 is TGTGCCAGCAGGATAACTAGCGGGAGAACAGATACGCAGTATTTT.

The V call is TRBV28, the J call TRBJ2-3; TRBD1 is a possible D gene (5 bases). Germline CDR1 reads MDHEN; CDR2 reads SYDVKM. Trimming removed 5 bases at V and 0 bases at J, with 21 bases between. The CDR3 is made up of 18 amino acids. The CDR3 coding sequence is TGTGCCAGCAGTCTTATAGTTCGGTGGGGCGGCAGCACAGATACGCAGTATTTT. Protein product: CASSLIVRWGGSTDTQYF.

The chain couples TRBV6-6 to TRBJ1-3, with TRBD1 identical over 7 bases. The trim removed 7 bases at V and 2 bases at J, leaving 8 bases unmatched. Germline loops: CDR1 MNHNY, CDR2 SVGAGI (reference sequence). The CDR3 is 15 residues long. The CDR3 loop is CASIDRVVAGNTIYF. CDR3 sequence (DNA): TGTGCCAGCATTGACAGGGTAGTGGCTGGAAACACCATATATTTT.